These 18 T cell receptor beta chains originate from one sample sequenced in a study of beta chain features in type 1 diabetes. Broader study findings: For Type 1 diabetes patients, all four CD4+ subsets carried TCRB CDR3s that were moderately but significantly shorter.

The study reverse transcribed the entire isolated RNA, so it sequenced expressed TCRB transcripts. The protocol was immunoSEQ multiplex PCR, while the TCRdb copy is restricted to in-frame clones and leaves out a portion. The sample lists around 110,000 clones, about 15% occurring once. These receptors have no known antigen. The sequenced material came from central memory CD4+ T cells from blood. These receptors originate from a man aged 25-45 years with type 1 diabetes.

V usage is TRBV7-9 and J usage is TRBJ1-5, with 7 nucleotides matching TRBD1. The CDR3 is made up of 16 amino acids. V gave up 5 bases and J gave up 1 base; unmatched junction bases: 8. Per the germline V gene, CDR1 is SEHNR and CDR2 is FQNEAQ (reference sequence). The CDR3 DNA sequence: TGTGCCAGCAGCCCGCTGACAGGGTTGAGCAATCAGCCCCAGCATTTT. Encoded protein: CASSPLTGLSNQPQHF. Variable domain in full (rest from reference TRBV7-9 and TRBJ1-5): DTGVSQNPRHKITKRGQNVTFRCDPISEHNRLYWYRQTLGQGPEFLTYFQNEAQLEKSRLLSDRFSAERPKGSFSTLEIQRTEQGDSAMYLCASSPLTGLSNQPQHFGDGTRLSIL.

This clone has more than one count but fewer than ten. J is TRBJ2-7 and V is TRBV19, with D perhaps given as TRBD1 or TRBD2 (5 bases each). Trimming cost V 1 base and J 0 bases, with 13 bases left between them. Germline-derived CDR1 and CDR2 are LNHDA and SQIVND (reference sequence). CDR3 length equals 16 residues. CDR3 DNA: TGTGCCAGTAGTATAGCGACGGGACGGGGCTCCTACGAGCAGTACTTC. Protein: CASSIATGRGSYEQYF.

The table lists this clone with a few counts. CDR3 region: CATSTGTGGTGELFF. CDR3 sequence (DNA): TGTGCCACCAGCACGGGTACAGGGGGGACCGGGGAGCTGTTTTTT. The rearrangement links TRBV15 to TRBJ2-2; 8 bases agree with TRBD1. Trimming at V came to 4 bases and at J to 5 bases, leaving 6 bases not matched to a gene. The germline V gene encodes CDR1 LNHNV and CDR2 YYDKDF (reference sequence). CDR3 length: 15 amino acids.

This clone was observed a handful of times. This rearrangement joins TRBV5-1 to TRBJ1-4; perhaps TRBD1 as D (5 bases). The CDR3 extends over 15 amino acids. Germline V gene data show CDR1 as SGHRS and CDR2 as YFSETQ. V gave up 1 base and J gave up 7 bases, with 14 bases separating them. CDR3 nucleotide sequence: TGCGCCAGCAGCTTGTTATCACAGGACGGTGAAAAACTGTTTTTT. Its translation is CASSLLSQDGEKLFF.

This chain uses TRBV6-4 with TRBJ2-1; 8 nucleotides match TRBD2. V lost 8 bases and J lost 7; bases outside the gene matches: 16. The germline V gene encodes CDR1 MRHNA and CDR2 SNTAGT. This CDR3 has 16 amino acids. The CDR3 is CASPRFSGGPKNEQFF. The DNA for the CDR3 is TGTGCCAGCCCACGGTTCAGCGGGGGCCCTAAGAATGAGCAGTTCTTC.

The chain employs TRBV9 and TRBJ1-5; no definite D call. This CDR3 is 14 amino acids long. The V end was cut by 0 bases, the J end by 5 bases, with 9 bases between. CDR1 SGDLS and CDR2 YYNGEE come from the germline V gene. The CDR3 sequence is CASSVGMSDQPQHF. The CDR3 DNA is TGTGCCAGCAGCGTAGGTATGAGTGATCAGCCCCAGCATTTT.

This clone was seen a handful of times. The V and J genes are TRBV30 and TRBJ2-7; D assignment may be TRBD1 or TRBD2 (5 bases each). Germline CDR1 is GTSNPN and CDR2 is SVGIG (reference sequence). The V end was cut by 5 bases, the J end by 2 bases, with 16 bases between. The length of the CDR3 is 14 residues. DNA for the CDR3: TGTGCCTGGGAGGGACGGAAAAGAACCTACGAGCAGTACTTC. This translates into CAWEGRKRTYEQYF.

The CDR3 spells CASSLDPGSTDTQYF. The CDR3 DNA is TGCGCCAGCAGCTTGGATCCTGGTAGCACAGATACGCAGTATTTT. This sequence joins TRBV5-1 and TRBJ2-3, with D hard to call. The ends were cut back, 0 bases at V and 0 bases at J, with 8 bases in the middle. The CDR3 length is 15 residues. Germline V gene lookup returns CDR1 SGHRS and CDR2 YFSETQ.

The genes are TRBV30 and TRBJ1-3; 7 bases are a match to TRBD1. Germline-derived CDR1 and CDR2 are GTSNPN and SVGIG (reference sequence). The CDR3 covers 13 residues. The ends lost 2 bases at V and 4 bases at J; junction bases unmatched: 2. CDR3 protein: CAWSKTGGNTIYF. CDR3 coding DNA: TGTGCCTGGAGTAAGACAGGGGGAAACACCATATATTTT.

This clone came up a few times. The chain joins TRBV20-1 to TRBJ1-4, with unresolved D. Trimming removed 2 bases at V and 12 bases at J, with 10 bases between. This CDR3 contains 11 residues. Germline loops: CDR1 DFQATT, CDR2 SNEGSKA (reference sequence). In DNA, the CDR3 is TGCAGTGCTAGATACGAGGTGGAACTGTTTTTT. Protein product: CSARYEVELFF.

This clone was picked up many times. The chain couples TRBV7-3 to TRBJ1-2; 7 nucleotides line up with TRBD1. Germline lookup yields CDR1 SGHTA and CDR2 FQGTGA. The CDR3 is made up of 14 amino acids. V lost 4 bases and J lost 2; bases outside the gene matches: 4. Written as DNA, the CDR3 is TGTGCCAGCAGCTCCACGACAGGGAACTATGGCTACACCTTC. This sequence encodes CASSSTTGNYGYTF.

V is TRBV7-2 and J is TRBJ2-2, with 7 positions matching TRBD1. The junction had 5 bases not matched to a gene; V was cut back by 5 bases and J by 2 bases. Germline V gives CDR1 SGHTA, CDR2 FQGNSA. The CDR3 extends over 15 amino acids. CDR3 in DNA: TGTGCCAGCAGCGCCCGACAGGGAAACACCGGGGAGCTGTTTTTT. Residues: CASSARQGNTGELFF.

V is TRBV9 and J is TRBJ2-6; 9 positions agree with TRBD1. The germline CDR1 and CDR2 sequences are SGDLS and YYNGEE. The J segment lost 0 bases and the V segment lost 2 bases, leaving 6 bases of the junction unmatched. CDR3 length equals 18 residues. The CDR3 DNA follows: TGTGCCAGCAGCGTCAGGACAGGGGCCGACTCTGGGGCCAACGTCCTGACTTTC. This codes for CASSVRTGADSGANVLTF. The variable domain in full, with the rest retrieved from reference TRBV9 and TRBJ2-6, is DSGVTQTPKHLITATGQRVTLRCSPRSGDLSVYWYQQSLDQGLQFLIQYYNGEERAKGNILERFSAQQFPDLHSELNLSSLELGDSALYFCASSVRTGADSGANVLTFGAGSRLTVL.

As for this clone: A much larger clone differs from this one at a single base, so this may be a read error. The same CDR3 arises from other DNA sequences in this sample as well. CDR3 DNA: TGTGCCAGCAGCTTAGGAGAGACCCAGTACTTC. Translation: CASSLGETQYF. The chain employs TRBV11-2 and TRBJ2-5; D not certain. The germline gives CDR1 SGHAT, CDR2 FQNNGV. The V end was cut by 1 base, the J end by 4 bases, with 1 base between. This CDR3 comprises 11 residues.

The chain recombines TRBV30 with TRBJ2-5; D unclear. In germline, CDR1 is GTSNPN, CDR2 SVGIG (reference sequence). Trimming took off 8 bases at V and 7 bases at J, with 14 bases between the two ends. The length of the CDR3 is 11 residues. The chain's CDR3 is CAGLHYRTQYF. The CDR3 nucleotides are TGTGCCGGCCTCCACTACCGGACCCAGTACTTC. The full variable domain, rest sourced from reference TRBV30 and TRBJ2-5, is SQTIHQWPATLVQPVGSPLSLECTVEGTSNPNLYWYRQAAGRGLQLLFYSVGIGQISSEVPQNLSASRPQDRQFILSSKKLLLSDSGFYLCAGLHYRTQYFGPGTRLLVL.

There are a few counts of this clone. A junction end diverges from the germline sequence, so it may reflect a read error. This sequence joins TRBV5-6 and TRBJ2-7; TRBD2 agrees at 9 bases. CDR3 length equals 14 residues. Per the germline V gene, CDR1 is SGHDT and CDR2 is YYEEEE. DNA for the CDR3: TGTGCCAGCACCTTGATAGCGGGGGCCTACGAGCAGTACTTC. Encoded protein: CASTLIAGAYEQYF.

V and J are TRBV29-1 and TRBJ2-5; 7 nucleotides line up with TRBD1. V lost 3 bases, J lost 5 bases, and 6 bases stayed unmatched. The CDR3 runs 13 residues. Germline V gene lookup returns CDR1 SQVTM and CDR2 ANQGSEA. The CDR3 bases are TGCAGCGTTGAGACAGGGATGGGGGAGACCCAGTACTTC. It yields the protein CSVETGMGETQYF.

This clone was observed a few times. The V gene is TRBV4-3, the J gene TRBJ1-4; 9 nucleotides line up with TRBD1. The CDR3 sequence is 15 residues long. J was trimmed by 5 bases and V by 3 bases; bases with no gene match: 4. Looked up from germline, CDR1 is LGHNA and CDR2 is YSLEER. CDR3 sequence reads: CASSHRTGENEKLFF. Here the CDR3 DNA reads TGCGCCAGCAGCCATCGGACAGGGGAAAATGAAAAACTGTTTTTT.